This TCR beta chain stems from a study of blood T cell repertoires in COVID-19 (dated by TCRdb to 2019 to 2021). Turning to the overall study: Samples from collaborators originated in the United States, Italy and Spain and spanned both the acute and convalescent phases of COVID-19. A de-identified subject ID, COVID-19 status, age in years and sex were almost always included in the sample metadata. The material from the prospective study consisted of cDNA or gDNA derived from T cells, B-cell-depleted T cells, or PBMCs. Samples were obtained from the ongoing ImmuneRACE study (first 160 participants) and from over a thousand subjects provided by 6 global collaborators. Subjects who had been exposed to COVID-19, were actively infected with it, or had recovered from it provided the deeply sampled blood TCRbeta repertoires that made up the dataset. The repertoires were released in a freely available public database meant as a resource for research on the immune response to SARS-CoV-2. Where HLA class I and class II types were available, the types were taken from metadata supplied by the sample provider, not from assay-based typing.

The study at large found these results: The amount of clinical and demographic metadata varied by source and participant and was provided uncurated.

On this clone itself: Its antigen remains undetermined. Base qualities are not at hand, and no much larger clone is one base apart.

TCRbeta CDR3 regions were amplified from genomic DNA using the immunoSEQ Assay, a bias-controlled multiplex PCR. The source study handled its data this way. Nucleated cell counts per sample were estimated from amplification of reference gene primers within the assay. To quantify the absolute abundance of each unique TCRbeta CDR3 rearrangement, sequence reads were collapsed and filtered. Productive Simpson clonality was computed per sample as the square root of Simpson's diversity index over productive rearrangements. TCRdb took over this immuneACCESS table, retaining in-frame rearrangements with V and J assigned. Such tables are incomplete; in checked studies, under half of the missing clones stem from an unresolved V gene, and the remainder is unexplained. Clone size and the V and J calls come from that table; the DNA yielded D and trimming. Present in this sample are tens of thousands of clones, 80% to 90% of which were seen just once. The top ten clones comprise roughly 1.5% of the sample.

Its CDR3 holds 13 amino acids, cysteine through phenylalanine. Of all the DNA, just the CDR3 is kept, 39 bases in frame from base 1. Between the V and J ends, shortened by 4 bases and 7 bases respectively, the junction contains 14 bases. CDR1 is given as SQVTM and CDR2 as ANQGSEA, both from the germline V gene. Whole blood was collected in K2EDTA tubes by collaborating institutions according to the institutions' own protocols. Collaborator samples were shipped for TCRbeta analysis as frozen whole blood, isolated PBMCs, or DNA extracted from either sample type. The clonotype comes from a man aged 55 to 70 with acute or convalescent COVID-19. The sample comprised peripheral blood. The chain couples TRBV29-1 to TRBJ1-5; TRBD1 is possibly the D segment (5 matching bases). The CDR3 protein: CSVARGNGQPQHF. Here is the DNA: TGCAGCGTTGCTCGGGGGAATGGACAGCCCCAGCATTTT.